This passage covers 18 T cell receptor beta chains from one sample sequenced in a study of blood T cell repertoires in COVID-19. TCRdb's table, derived via immunoSEQ multiplex PCR, lists solely in-frame clones and lacks some. There are roughly 230,000 clones in the sample; 85% to 90% occur only once, and less than 4% lies in the top ten. The source material was PBMCs or T cells enriched from blood (not recorded which). The receptors shown here come from a woman in her thirties with acute COVID-19.

V gene TRBV4-1 combines with J gene TRBJ1-3; D gene ambiguous. The length of the CDR3 is 16 residues. CDR1 MGHRA and CDR2 YSYEKL come from the germline V gene. V shed 4 bases and J shed 0 bases, with 13 bases lying between them. CDR3 in DNA: TGCGCCAGCAGCCGAAGCGGCAGTCCCTCTGGAAACACCATATATTTT. Residues: CASSRSGSPSGNTIYF.

The V and J genes are TRBV6-2 or TRBV6-3 and TRBJ1-1, with no clear D. Germline CDR1 MNHEY, CDR2 SVGEGT. The ends were cut back, 4 bases at V and 8 bases at J, with 17 bases in the middle. The CDR3 consists of 14 residues. This CDR3 reads CASSSPTQREEAFF. Written as DNA, the CDR3 is TGTGCCAGCAGTTCCCCGACCCAGCGGGAAGAAGCTTTCTTT.

This clone was found a few times. The chain recombines TRBV5-1 with TRBJ2-2; 7 nucleotides align to TRBD1. The germline CDR1 and CDR2 sequences are SGHRS and YFSETQ. V dropped 4 bases and J dropped 3; count of bases not matched to a gene: 6. The CDR3 covers 15 residues. This CDR3 is CASSQGDRDTGELFF. CDR3 DNA: TGCGCCAGCAGCCAGGGGGACCGCGACACCGGGGAGCTGTTTTTT. Supplemented by reference TRBV5-1 and TRBJ2-2, the full variable domain reads KAGVTQTPRYLIKTRGQQVTLSCSPISGHRSVSWYQQTPGQGLQFLFEYFSETQRNKGNFPGRFSGRQFSNSRSEMNVSTLELGDSALYLCASSQGDRDTGELFFGEGSRLTVL.

The gene calls are TRBV19 and TRBJ2-7; a possible D gene is TRBD1 (5 bases). This CDR3 spans 18 amino acids. V lost 4 bases, J lost 4 bases, and 26 bases lay in between. From germline, CDR1 is LNHDA and CDR2 SQIVND (reference sequence). In DNA form, the CDR3 reads TGTGCCAGTAGTAAGGCCAGTAGTATAAGGGCAGGGCCGTACGAGCAGTACTTC. This translates into CASSKASSIRAGPYEQYF.

The rearrangement links TRBV28 to TRBJ2-3; 8 bases fit TRBD1. Trimming took 1 base from V and 5 from J; bases not matched to a gene: 5. CDR1 MDHEN and CDR2 SYDVKM come from the germline V gene. The CDR3 length is 15 residues. The CDR3 sequence: CASSLLTGAGDTQYF. As DNA, the CDR3 is TGTGCCAGCAGTTTATTGACAGGGGCCGGAGATACGCAGTATTTT.

The chain combines TRBV12-5 with TRBJ1-5; D may be TRBD1 (5 bases). The length of the CDR3 is 16 residues. The V gene lost 0 bases and the J gene lost 7 bases, with 16 bases spanning the gap. Germline lookup yields CDR1 LGHNT and CDR2 FRNRAP. For the CDR3, the DNA is TGTGCTAGTGGTTTGGTAACGCGAGGGAGGGGACAGCCCCAGCATTTT. Its translation is CASGLVTRGRGQPQHF.

The genes are TRBV25-1 and TRBJ1-1, with TRBD1 as a possible D gene (5 bases). The CDR3 has 15 residues. Trimming shortened V by 4 bases and J by 5 bases, and 17 bases separated the two germline ends. From germline, CDR1 is MGHDK and CDR2 SYGVNS. The CDR3 bases are TGTGCCAGCAGTGGCTCAGGGTTTCGGGGGACTGAAGCTTTCTTT. As protein: CASSGSGFRGTEAFF.

V gene TRBV28 combines with J gene TRBJ2-7; 10 nucleotides line up with TRBD1. Germline V gives CDR1 MDHEN, CDR2 SYDVKM. Trimming took 1 base from V and 4 from J; bases not matched to a gene: 4. The CDR3 sequence is 15 residues long. The DNA of the CDR3 is TGTGCCAGCAGTTTATCCACGGGACAGGGGTACGAGCAGTACTTC. It yields the protein CASSLSTGQGYEQYF.

The CDR3 coding sequence is TGCGCCAGCAGCTGGACAGTCCATAATTCACCCCTCCACTTT. Translation gives CASSWTVHNSPLHF. V gene TRBV4-3 combines with J gene TRBJ1-6; D possibly corresponds to TRBD1 (6 bases). The ends were cut back, 5 bases at V and 5 bases at J, with 10 bases in the middle. The CDR3 totals 14 residues. CDR1 is LGHNA and CDR2 is YSLEER in the germline V gene.

This chain connects TRBV24-1 to TRBJ1-2, with 9 positions matching TRBD1. This CDR3 contains 16 residues. Germline V gene lookup returns CDR1 KGHDR and CDR2 SFDVKD. Trimming took 0 bases from V and 3 from J; bases not matched to a gene: 4. The CDR3 spells CATSDLGTGIDYGYTF. In DNA, the CDR3 is TGTGCCACCAGTGATTTGGGGACAGGGATCGACTATGGCTACACCTTC.

The chain has TRBV28 and TRBJ1-5; D is undetermined. The CDR3 extends over 12 amino acids. Germline V CDR1 and CDR2: MDHEN, SYDVKM. Trimming shortened V by 3 bases and J by 11 bases, and 11 bases separated the two germline ends. CDR3 sequence reads: CASSFPGTAQHF. CDR3 DNA: TGTGCCAGCAGTTTTCCAGGAACGGCCCAGCATTTT.

V gene TRBV4-2 combines with J gene TRBJ1-1, with D possibly matching TRBD1 (5 bases). The CDR3 totals 16 residues. Between the trimmed V and J ends, which lost 6 bases and 4 bases, there was a span of 21 bases. The germline V gene encodes CDR1 LGHNA and CDR2 YNFKEQ. CDR3 loop: CASSRKRGGESTEAFF. In DNA, the CDR3 is TGTGCCAGCAGTCGAAAGAGGGGCGGGGAAAGCACTGAAGCTTTCTTT.

There are a few counts of this clone. V gene TRBV5-4 combines with J gene TRBJ1-1; possible D gene TRBD1, 6 bases. Germline V gene sequence: CDR1 SGHNT, CDR2 YYREEE (reference sequence). Trimming removed 3 bases at V and 6 bases at J, with 12 bases between. There are 13 residues in the CDR3. This CDR3 is CASSWNDRPEAFF. CDR3 nucleotide sequence: TGTGCCAGCAGCTGGAATGACAGGCCTGAAGCTTTCTTT. The complete variable domain, with remaining parts taken from reference TRBV5-4 and TRBJ1-1, reads ETGVTQSPTHLIKTRGQQVTLRCSSQSGHNTVSWYQQALGQGPQFIFQYYREEENGRGNFPPRFSGLQFPNYSSELNVNALELDDSALYLCASSWNDRPEAFFGQGTRLTVV.

The chain carries TRBV9 and TRBJ1-2, with TRBD1 identical over 7 bases. CDR3 size: 13 residues. V trimming: 3 bases; J trimming: 8 bases; junction bases outside the gene matches: 7. Germline CDR1 is SGDLS and CDR2 is YYNGEE. The CDR3 here is CASSGMTGLGYTF. For the CDR3, the DNA is TGTGCCAGCAGCGGAATGACAGGGCTGGGCTACACCTTC.

The chain couples TRBV19 to TRBJ2-2; TRBD1 agrees at 8 bases. V was clipped by 1 base and J by 5 bases; unmatched bases: 12. Germline V gene sequence: CDR1 LNHDA, CDR2 SQIVND (reference sequence). CDR3 length equals 18 residues. The DNA of the CDR3 is TGTGCCAGTAGTATAGGCCCTGGCCAGGGGGCATCGACCGGGGAGCTGTTTTTT. It specifies CASSIGPGQGASTGELFF.

The rearrangement uses TRBV28 and TRBJ2-7; 9 bases map to TRBD2. Losses at the gene ends were 6 bases for V and 6 bases for J; bases not matched to a gene: 9. The CDR3 is made up of 14 amino acids. Germline values: CDR1 MDHEN, CDR2 SYDVKM. CDR3 protein: CASSGAGGPGEQYF. The CDR3 nucleotides are TGTGCCAGCAGCGGGGCGGGGGGGCCTGGCGAGCAGTACTTC.

The chain recombines TRBV7-2 with TRBJ1-1; the D gene is possibly TRBD1 (6 bases). Trimming removed 2 bases at V and 4 bases at J, with 8 bases between. The CDR3 is 13 residues long. Germline CDR1 reads SGHTA; CDR2 reads FQGNSA. The CDR3 nucleotides are TGTGCCAGCAGCTTACTGGGGGCCACTGAAGCTTTCTTT. This encodes CASSLLGATEAFF.

This chain connects TRBV9 to TRBJ2-7, with D unresolved. The V gene lost 0 bases and the J gene lost 3 bases, with 7 bases spanning the gap. From germline, CDR1 is SGDLS and CDR2 YYNGEE. The CDR3 length is 13 residues. Here the CDR3 reads CASSVDENYEQYF. The CDR3, as DNA: TGTGCCAGCAGCGTAGATGAGAACTACGAGCAGTACTTC.